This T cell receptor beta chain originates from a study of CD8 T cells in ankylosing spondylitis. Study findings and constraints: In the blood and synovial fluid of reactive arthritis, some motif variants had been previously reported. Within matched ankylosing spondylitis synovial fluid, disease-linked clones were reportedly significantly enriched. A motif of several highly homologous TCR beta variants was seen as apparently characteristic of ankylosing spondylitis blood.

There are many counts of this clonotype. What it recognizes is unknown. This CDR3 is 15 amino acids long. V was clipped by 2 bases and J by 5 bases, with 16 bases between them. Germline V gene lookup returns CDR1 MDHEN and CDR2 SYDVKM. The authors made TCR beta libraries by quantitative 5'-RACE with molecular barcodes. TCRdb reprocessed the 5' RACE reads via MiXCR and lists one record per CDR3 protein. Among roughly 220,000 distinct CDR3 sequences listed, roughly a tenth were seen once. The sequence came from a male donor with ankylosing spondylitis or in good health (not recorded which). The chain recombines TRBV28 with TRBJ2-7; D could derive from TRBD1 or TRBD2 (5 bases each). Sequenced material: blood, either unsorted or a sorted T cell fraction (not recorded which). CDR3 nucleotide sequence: TGTGCCAGCAGTTTAGAAGAGGGACCCTGGAACGAGCAGTACTTC. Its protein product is CASSLEEGPWNEQYF.